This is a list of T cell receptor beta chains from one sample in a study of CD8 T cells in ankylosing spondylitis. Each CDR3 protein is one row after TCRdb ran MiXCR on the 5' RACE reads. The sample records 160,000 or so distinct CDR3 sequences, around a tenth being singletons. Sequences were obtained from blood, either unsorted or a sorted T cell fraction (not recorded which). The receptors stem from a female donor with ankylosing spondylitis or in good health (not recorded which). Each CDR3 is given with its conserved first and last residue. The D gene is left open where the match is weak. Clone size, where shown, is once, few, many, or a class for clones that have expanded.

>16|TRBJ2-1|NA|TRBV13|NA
TGTGCCAGCAGCTTATGGGGGGAAGGAAGGGACAATGAGCAGTTCTTC
CASSLWGEGRDNEQFF
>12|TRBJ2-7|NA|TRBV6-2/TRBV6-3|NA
TGTGCCAGTCACACTAGTACCTACGAGCAGTACTTC
CASHTSTYEQYF
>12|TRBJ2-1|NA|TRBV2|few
TGTGCCAGCAGTGATTGGACCAATGAGCAGTTCTTC
CASSDWTNEQFF
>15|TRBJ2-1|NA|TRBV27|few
TGTGCCAGCAGTTCTAGGGGGGGACTATACAATGAGCAGTTCTTC
CASSSRGGLYNEQFF
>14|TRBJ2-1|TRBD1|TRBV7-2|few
TGTGCCAGCAGGCGGAGGGACAGGACACATGAGCAGTTCTTC
CASRRRDRTHEQFF
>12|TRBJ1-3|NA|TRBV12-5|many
TGTGCTAGTGGCAACCAACAAGGGACCATATATTTT
CASGNQQGTIYF
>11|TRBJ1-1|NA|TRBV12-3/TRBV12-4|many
TGTGCCAGCACCCCTAGGGGTGAAGCTTTCTTT
CASTPRGEAFF
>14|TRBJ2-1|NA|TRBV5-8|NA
TGTGCCAGCAGCTTGACCCCTCGAGGGGGTGAGCAGTTCTTC
CASSLTPRGGEQFF
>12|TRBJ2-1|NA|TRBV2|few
TGTGCCAGCAGTGGGGAAGCCAATGAGCAGTTCTTC
CASSGEANEQFF
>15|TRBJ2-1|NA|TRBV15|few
TGTGCCACCAGCAGAGAGGCTCCTTCCTACAATGAGCAGTTCTTC
CATSREAPSYNEQFF
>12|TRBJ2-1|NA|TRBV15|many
TGTGCCACCAGCAGAGTTTACAATGAGCAGTTCTTC
CATSRVYNEQFF
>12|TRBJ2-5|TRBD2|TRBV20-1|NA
TGCAGTGCTCGGTTCGGGGGGGAGACCCAGTACTTC
CSARFGGETQYF
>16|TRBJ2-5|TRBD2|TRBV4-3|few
TGCGCCAGCAGCCAAGATCGAGCGGGACACCAAGAGACCCAGTACTTC
CASSQDRAGHQETQYF
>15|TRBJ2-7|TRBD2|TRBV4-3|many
TGCGCCAGCAGCCAAGTCGCTAGCGGGAGGTACGAGCAGTACTTC
CASSQVASGRYEQYF
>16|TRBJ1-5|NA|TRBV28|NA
TGTGCCAGCAGTCGGGGTGACAGGACCTATAATCAGCCCCAGCATTTT
CASSRGDRTYNQPQHF
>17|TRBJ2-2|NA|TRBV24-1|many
TGTGCCACCAGTGATTTGTCTAATCCCAGCAACACCGGGGAGCTGTTTTTT
CATSDLSNPSNTGELFF
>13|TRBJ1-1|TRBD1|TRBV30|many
TGTGCCTGGAAGGACAGGATGAACACTGAAGCTTTCTTT
CAWKDRMNTEAFF
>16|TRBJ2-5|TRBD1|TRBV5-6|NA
TGTGCCAGCAGCTTGATCCGTACTCAGGGGGTAGAGACCCAGTACTTC
CASSLIRTQGVETQYF
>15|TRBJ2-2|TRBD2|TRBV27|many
TGTGCCAGCAGTTTGGTAGCGGGAGGGCCCGGGGAGCTGTTTTTT
CASSLVAGGPGELFF
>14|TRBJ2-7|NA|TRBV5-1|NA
TGCGCCAGCAGCTTGGGACCAACTACCTACGAGCAGTACTTC
CASSLGPTTYEQYF
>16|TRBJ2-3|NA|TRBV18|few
TGTGCCAGCTCACCAAACGAGGGCCCTTCGGAAGATACGCAGTATTTT
CASSPNEGPSEDTQYF
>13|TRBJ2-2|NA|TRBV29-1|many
TGCAGCGTGGAGCAGGCAAACACCGGGGAGCTGTTTTTT
CSVEQANTGELFF
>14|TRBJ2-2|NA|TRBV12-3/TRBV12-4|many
TGTGCCAGCAGGGCTCTCCCCCTTGACGGGGAGCTGTTTTTT
CASRALPLDGELFF
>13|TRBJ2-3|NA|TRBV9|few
TGTGCCAGCAGCGTAACCGGGACAGATACGCAGTATTTT
CASSVTGTDTQYF
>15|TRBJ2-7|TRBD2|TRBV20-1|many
TGCAGTGCTCAACCCCTGATAGCGGGAGAGTACGAGCAGTACTTC
CSAQPLIAGEYEQYF
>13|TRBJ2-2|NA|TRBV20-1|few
TGCAGTGCTAAGGACAGATACACCGGGGAGCTGTTTTTT
CSAKDRYTGELFF
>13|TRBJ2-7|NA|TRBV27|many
TGTGCCAGCAGTTTAGGGGATTTCTACGAGCAGTACTTC
CASSLGDFYEQYF
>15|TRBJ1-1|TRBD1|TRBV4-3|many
TGCGCCAGCAGCCCCTACAGGGGGATGAACACTGAAGCTTTCTTT
CASSPYRGMNTEAFF
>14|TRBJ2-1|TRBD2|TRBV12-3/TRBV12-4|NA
TGTGCCAGCAGTTTTCGCCTAGCGGACAATGAGCAGTTCTTC
CASSFRLADNEQFF
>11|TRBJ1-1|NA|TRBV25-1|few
TGTGCCAGCAGTGATAATTCTGAAGCTTTCTTT
CASSDNSEAFF
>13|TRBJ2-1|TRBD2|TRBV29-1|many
TGCAGCGCTAGCGGGGGCTCCTACAATGAGCAGTTCTTC
CSASGGSYNEQFF
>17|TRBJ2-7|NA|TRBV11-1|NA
TGTGCCAGCAGCTTTTCCCCAACCTTCGGCGGGAACTACGAGCAGTACTTC
CASSFSPTFGGNYEQYF